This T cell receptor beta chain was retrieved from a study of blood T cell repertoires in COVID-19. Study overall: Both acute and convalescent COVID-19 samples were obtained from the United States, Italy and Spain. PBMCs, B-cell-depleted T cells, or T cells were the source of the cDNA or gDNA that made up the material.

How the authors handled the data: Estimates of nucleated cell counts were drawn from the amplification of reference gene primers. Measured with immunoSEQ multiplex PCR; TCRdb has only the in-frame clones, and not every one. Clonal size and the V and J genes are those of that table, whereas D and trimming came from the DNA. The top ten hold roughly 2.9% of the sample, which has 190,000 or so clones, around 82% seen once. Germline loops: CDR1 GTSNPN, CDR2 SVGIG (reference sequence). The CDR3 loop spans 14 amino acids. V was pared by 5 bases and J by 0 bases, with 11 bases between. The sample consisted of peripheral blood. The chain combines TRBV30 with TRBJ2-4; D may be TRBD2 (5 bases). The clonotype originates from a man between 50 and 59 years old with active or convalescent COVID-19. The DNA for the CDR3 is TGTGCCTGGGACGACGGACTAGCCAAAAACATTCAGTACTTC. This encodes CAWDDGLAKNIQYF.